The rows below give T cell receptor beta chains drawn from one sample of a study of blood T cells in healthy people across ages. TCRdb used MiXCR to reprocess the 5' RACE reads, holding one entry per CDR3 protein. Of 1,500,000 or so distinct CDR3 sequences in the sample, less than 45% are singletons; the top ten hold approximately 4%. Source material: blood. These TCRs come from a woman aged 18-35 years in good health. Each CDR3 is given with its conserved first and last residue. The D gene is left open where the match is weak. Not every row has a clone size; where given, it reads once, few, many or a size class.

cdr3_length: 13; d_call: TRBD1; v_call: TRBV20-1; j_call: TRBJ1-5; clone_size: -; cdr3_aa: CSAPQGADQPQHF; cdr3_nt: TGCAGTGCTCCACAGGGGGCCGATCAGCCCCAGCATTTT
cdr3_length: 15; d_call: -; v_call: TRBV20-1; j_call: TRBJ2-4; clone_size: many; cdr3_aa: CSAPSYGAHKNIQYF; cdr3_nt: TGCAGTGCACCTAGTTACGGGGCCCACAAAAACATTCAGTACTTC
cdr3_length: 16; d_call: TRBD2; v_call: TRBV27; j_call: TRBJ2-1; clone_size: -; cdr3_aa: CASSLGTSVGYNEQFF; cdr3_nt: TGTGCCAGCAGTCTAGGGACTAGCGTGGGTTACAATGAGCAGTTCTTC
cdr3_length: 13; d_call: TRBD2; v_call: TRBV7-9; j_call: TRBJ2-5; clone_size: once; cdr3_aa: CASSFPGGERQYF; cdr3_nt: TGTGCCAGCAGCTTCCCGGGAGGTGAGCGGCAGTACTTC
cdr3_length: 14; d_call: -; v_call: TRBV6-5; j_call: TRBJ2-7; clone_size: -; cdr3_aa: CASSYERGYYEQYF; cdr3_nt: TGTGCCAGCAGTTACGAGAGGGGGTACTACGAGCAGTACTTC
cdr3_length: 16; d_call: -; v_call: TRBV7-8; j_call: TRBJ2-7; clone_size: few; cdr3_aa: CASSLLTALAAYEQYF; cdr3_nt: TGTGCCAGCAGCTTATTGACGGCGCTCGCCGCCTACGAGCAGTACTTC
cdr3_length: 15; d_call: TRBD2; v_call: TRBV27; j_call: TRBJ2-1; clone_size: -; cdr3_aa: CASRTSRSSYNEQFF; cdr3_nt: TGTGCCAGCAGGACTAGCAGGAGCTCCTACAATGAGCAGTTCTTC
cdr3_length: 15; d_call: TRBD1; v_call: TRBV18; j_call: TRBJ2-5; clone_size: few; cdr3_aa: CASSPQTGGQQTQYF; cdr3_nt: TGTGCCAGCTCGCCTCAGACAGGGGGTCAACAGACCCAGTACTTC
cdr3_length: 13; d_call: TRBD2; v_call: TRBV20-1; j_call: TRBJ2-7; clone_size: -; cdr3_aa: CSASSLADYEQYF; cdr3_nt: TGCAGTGCTAGCAGCCTAGCGGACTACGAGCAGTACTTC
cdr3_length: 17; d_call: TRBD1; v_call: TRBV11-2; j_call: TRBJ2-2; clone_size: -; cdr3_aa: CASRPRVNRGNTGELFF; cdr3_nt: TGTGCCAGCAGGCCTAGAGTTAACAGGGGGAACACCGGGGAGCTGTTTTTT
cdr3_length: 14; d_call: -; v_call: TRBV29-1; j_call: TRBJ2-4; clone_size: -; cdr3_aa: CSVYDGNGKNIQYF; cdr3_nt: TGCAGCGTTTACGACGGTAACGGCAAAAACATTCAGTACTTC
cdr3_length: 17; d_call: TRBD2; v_call: TRBV11-2; j_call: TRBJ2-7; clone_size: -; cdr3_aa: CASSWWPGREKHNEQYF; cdr3_nt: TGTGCCAGCAGCTGGTGGCCCGGGCGGGAGAAGCACAATGAGCAGTACTTC
cdr3_length: 15; d_call: TRBD2; v_call: TRBV5-1; j_call: TRBJ2-1; clone_size: -; cdr3_aa: CASSLAGLAGSEQFF; cdr3_nt: TGCGCCAGCAGCTTGGCAGGGCTAGCGGGGAGTGAGCAGTTCTTC